This TCR beta chain was recorded in a study of shared clonotypes between healthy human individuals. Turning to the study itself: Each donor contributed plates that comprised three CD4 naive, three CD4 memory, two CD8 naive and one CD8 memory. General study results and limits: Expectations were that clonotype sharing among donors would be affected by sequencing depth.

Clones were sequenced by immunoSEQ multiplex PCR, and TCRdb holds only the in-frame ones, with some missing. Of roughly 2.1 million clones in the sample, 85% to 95% are singletons; the top ten hold more than 1.5%. For this clone: The antigen is undetermined.

In the naive CD8 group, cells lacked CD45RO and were positively selected for CCR7, so terminally differentiated effector memory CD45RA+ cells were left out. Sequencing was performed on naive CD8+ T cells from PBMCs. This receptor was taken from a man between 18 and 29 years old in good health. Some clones in this sample may be carry-over from other donors' samples.

The CDR3 here is CASSLLGNTIYF. The DNA of the CDR3 is TGTGCCAGCAGCTTACTTGGAAACACCATATATTTT. The chain links TRBV13 to TRBJ1-3, with D unresolved. Germline CDR1 is PRHDT and CDR2 is FYEKMQ (reference sequence). V was clipped by 2 bases and J by 3 bases, with 2 bases between them. This CDR3 has 12 residues.